This TCR beta chain comes out of a study of CD8 T cells in ankylosing spondylitis. This clonotype was picked up many times. Its antigen is currently unknown. Study-level findings and limits: Disease-linked clones proved CD8+ and comparatively uncommon in peripheral blood. Among TCR beta sequences, a motif of eight highly homologous variants appeared characteristic of ankylosing spondylitis blood. Disease-linked clones were reportedly significantly enriched in matched ankylosing spondylitis synovial fluid.

MiXCR, run by TCRdb on the 5' RACE reads, gives a single entry per CDR3 protein. The sample lists around 490,000 distinct CDR3 sequences, about 5.4% seen once, with approximately 4% in the top ten. The CDR3 spans 11 residues. Germline CDR1 SQVTM, CDR2 ANQGSEA. The V and J ends lost 8 bases and 4 bases respectively, with 10 bases between them. The chain joins TRBV29-1 to TRBJ2-3; possible D gene TRBD1, 6 bases. The clonotype comes from a male donor with ankylosing spondylitis. The sample taken for sequencing was blood, either unsorted or a sorted T cell fraction (not recorded which). The chain's CDR3 is CSRDISDTQYF. The CDR3 coding sequence is TGCAGCAGGGACATTTCAGATACGCAGTATTTT.